Below, 18 T cell receptor beta chains from the same sample are listed, as sequenced in a study of T cells in localized non-small cell lung cancer. Assay: immunoSEQ multiplex PCR; the TCRdb copy retains only in-frame clones and omits some. The data hold 70,000 or so clones, with approximately 84% observed a single time. The starting material was peripheral blood, obtained before any cancer treatment. These receptors were collected from a female donor over 55 with stage I lung adenocarcinoma.

This clone appeared a single time. The chain links TRBV6-6 to TRBJ2-5, with a tentative D call TRBD2 (5 bases). Deletions cut 3 bases from V and 5 bases from J, with 7 bases between. Germline CDR1 MNHNY, CDR2 SVGAGI (reference sequence). This CDR3 region has 12 residues. CDR3 region: CASSYTRETQYF. In nucleotides, the CDR3 is TGTGCCAGCAGTTATACTAGGGAGACCCAGTACTTC.

This clone was detected a few times. The chain uses TRBV19 and TRBJ2-5; 7 nucleotides match TRBD1. Germline CDR1 LNHDA, CDR2 SQIVND (reference sequence). This CDR3 is 14 amino acids long. J gave up 1 base and V 6 bases, and 5 bases lay outside the gene matches. The CDR3 sequence is CASRPGQIQETQYF. In DNA, the CDR3 is TGTGCCAGTAGACCGGGACAGATCCAAGAGACCCAGTACTTC. Based on the CDR3 plus reference TRBV19 and TRBJ2-5, the full variable domain is DGGITQSPKYLFRKEGQNVTLSCEQNLNHDAMYWYRQDPGQGLRLIYYSQIVNDFQKGDIAEGYSVSREKKESFPLTVTSAQKNPTAFYLCASRPGQIQETQYFGPGTRLLVL.

The chain recombines TRBV15 with TRBJ2-3, with D perhaps given as TRBD1 or TRBD2 (5 bases each). CDR3 size: 17 residues. V gave up 5 bases and J gave up 3 bases, with 21 bases separating them. Looked up from germline, CDR1 is LNHNV and CDR2 is YYDKDF (reference sequence). The CDR3 nucleotides are TGTGCCACCAGCTTGAGTCCGGGACCAGACTTAACAGATACGCAGTATTTT. This sequence encodes CATSLSPGPDLTDTQYF.

This clone was detected once. The chain recombines TRBV28 with TRBJ1-1; perhaps TRBD1 as D (6 bases). Trimming stripped 9 bases from V and 6 bases from J, with 14 bases between. From germline, CDR1 is MDHEN and CDR2 SYDVKM. The CDR3 contains 12 residues. CDR3 sequence reads: CASWAEGAEAFF. As DNA, the CDR3 is TGTGCCAGTTGGGCGGAGGGGGCTGAAGCTTTCTTT.

The rearrangement uses TRBV5-1 and TRBJ2-5; 13 nucleotides line up with TRBD2. CDR3 length equals 16 residues. Trimming cost V 4 bases and J 3 bases; bases outside gene matches: 6. CDR1 SGHRS and CDR2 YFSETQ come from the germline V gene. CDR3 in DNA: TGCGCCAGCAGCCGGACTAGCGGGGGTAGTAAAGAGACCCAGTACTTC. Translation gives CASSRTSGGSKETQYF. Supplemented by reference TRBV5-1 and TRBJ2-5, the full variable domain reads KAGVTQTPRYLIKTRGQQVTLSCSPISGHRSVSWYQQTPGQGLQFLFEYFSETQRNKGNFPGRFSGRQFSNSRSEMNVSTLELGDSALYLCASSRTSGGSKETQYFGPGTRLLVL.

The sample holds one count of this clone. The rearrangement joins TRBV28 to TRBJ2-3; D might be TRBD1 or TRBD2, each matching 5 bases. The CDR3 sequence is 13 residues long. Looked up from germline, CDR1 is MDHEN and CDR2 is SYDVKM. Trimming left V 5 bases short and J 8 bases short, with 14 bases between. The CDR3 reads CASSRSGSATQYF. In nucleotides, the CDR3 is TGTGCCAGCAGTCGCTCAGGGAGTGCTACGCAGTATTTT.

The CDR3 bases are TGCGCCAGCAGCCAAAGGTCAGGGTGGCAAGAGACCCAGTACTTC. Residues: CASSQRSGWQETQYF. The rearrangement uses TRBV5-1 and TRBJ2-5; a weak D match, TRBD1 (5 bases). V was pared by 4 bases and J by 2 bases, with 15 bases between. The CDR3 has 15 amino acids. CDR1 and CDR2 (germline): SGHRS, YFSETQ.

The chain recombines TRBV7-9 with TRBJ2-3; D gene uncertain. Per the germline V gene, CDR1 is SEHNR and CDR2 is FQNEAQ (reference sequence). The CDR3 contains 14 residues. V was pared by 1 base and J by 4 bases, with 9 bases between. CDR3 in DNA: TGTGCCAGCAGCTTAGTGGCGAAGGCAGATACGCAGTATTTT. This translates into CASSLVAKADTQYF.

The rearrangement uses TRBV19 and TRBJ2-1, with 8 bases identical to TRBD1. The CDR3 is made up of 15 amino acids. Germline V gives CDR1 LNHDA, CDR2 SQIVND (reference sequence). Germline trimming cut 5 bases from V and 2 bases from J; bases unmatched to any gene: 5. The chain's CDR3 is CASSRDRGPYNEQFF. The CDR3 nucleotides read TGTGCCAGTAGTCGAGACAGGGGTCCCTACAATGAGCAGTTCTTC.

The chain links TRBV19 to TRBJ1-1, with 8 bases lining up with TRBD1. J gave up 0 bases and V 7 bases, and 7 bases lay outside the gene matches. The CDR3 extends over 15 amino acids. CDR1 is LNHDA and CDR2 is SQIVND in the germline V gene (reference sequence). In DNA, the CDR3 is TGTGCCAGTACCGACAGGGGCCGCCTGAACACTGAAGCTTTCTTT. Residues: CASTDRGRLNTEAFF.

The CDR3 DNA follows: TGTGCCAGCAGTGATCCCAGTTTGGAGACCCAGTACTTC. Its translation is CASSDPSLETQYF. This chain connects TRBV25-1 to TRBJ2-5; D is unresolved. The CDR3 is 13 residues long. Trimming took 3 bases from V and 5 from J, leaving 10 bases between them. Germline assignment: CDR1 MGHDK and CDR2 SYGVNS.

The chain employs TRBV7-8 and TRBJ2-5; 9 bases align to TRBD2. The CDR3 runs to 15 residues. CDR1 SGHVS and CDR2 FQNEAQ come from the germline V gene. Trimming cost V 0 bases and J 5 bases; bases outside gene matches: 4. CDR3 nucleotides: TGTGCCAGCAGCTTAGCTAGCGGGAGTGTCGAGACCCAGTACTTC. Its translation is CASSLASGSVETQYF.

V and J are TRBV5-4 and TRBJ1-2; 7 nucleotides line up with TRBD1. Trimming at V came to 3 bases and at J to 1 base, leaving 3 bases not matched to a gene. Germline CDR1 SGHNT, CDR2 YYREEE (reference sequence). The CDR3 loop spans 14 amino acids. Here the CDR3 reads CASSSQGGNYGYTF. Here the CDR3 DNA reads TGTGCCAGCAGCTCTCAGGGGGGTAACTATGGCTACACCTTC.

The V call is TRBV7-8, the J call TRBJ2-7; D not resolved. In germline, CDR1 is SGHVS, CDR2 FQNEAQ. This CDR3 has 13 amino acids. Trimming removed 1 base from V and 3 bases from J, with 7 bases in between. The CDR3 DNA reads TGTGCCAGCAGCTTAGGGGTAGGCTACGAGCAGTACTTC. It encodes CASSLGVGYEQYF.

In this sample, this clone turned up once. This chain uses TRBV6-1 with TRBJ1-1; D is undetermined. V lost 7 bases to trimming and J lost 4 bases, with 7 bases between them. CDR1 and CDR2 (germline): MNHNS, SASEGT. The CDR3 totals 11 residues. CDR3 in DNA: TGTGCCAGCACCGCAGTCACTGAAGCTTTCTTT. Encoded protein: CASTAVTEAFF.

The chain couples TRBV2 to TRBJ2-7; no clear D gene. The germline CDR1 and CDR2 sequences are SNHLY and FYNNEI. This CDR3 is built from 14 residues. V lost 5 bases and J lost 0, with 11 bases in between. In nucleotides, the CDR3 is TGTGCCAGCAGTCTGGGCAGGAGCTCCTACGAGCAGTACTTC. This sequence encodes CASSLGRSSYEQYF.

The chain carries TRBV5-1 and TRBJ2-2; no definite D call. Trimming cost V 1 base and J 1 base, with 8 bases left between them. CDR1 is SGHRS, CDR2 YFSETQ, per germline. The CDR3 contains 15 residues. This chain's CDR3 is CASSLRTGNTGELFF. DNA for the CDR3: TGCGCCAGCAGCTTGAGGACGGGGAACACCGGGGAGCTGTTTTTT. Together with reference TRBV5-1 and TRBJ2-2, the CDR3 gives the full variable domain: KAGVTQTPRYLIKTRGQQVTLSCSPISGHRSVSWYQQTPGQGLQFLFEYFSETQRNKGNFPGRFSGRQFSNSRSEMNVSTLELGDSALYLCASSLRTGNTGELFFGEGSRLTVL.

As regards this clone: Mismatch with germline at one junction end may stem from a read error. The V call is TRBV7-2, the J call TRBJ2-7; 11 bases are shared with TRBD2. Germline CDR1 and CDR2: SGHTA and FQGNSA. This CDR3 spans 13 amino acids. The CDR3 sequence is CASSLAGGLEQYF. CDR3 in DNA: TGTGCCAGCAGCCTAGCGGGGGGTCTGGAGCAGTACTTC.